Listed here are 6 T cell receptor beta chains from one sample, sequenced in a study of T cell responses to AZD1222 COVID-19 vaccine. Profiling relied on immunoSEQ multiplex PCR, and the TCRdb table lists in-frame clones only, not all of them. The table records 140,000 to 150,000 clones, around 91% of them present only once. The sequenced sample was peripheral blood, obtained on day 0 of AZD1222 vaccination. The receptor source for this set is an adult in good health.

The gene calls are TRBV11-2 and TRBJ2-7, with D unclear. Germline CDR1 reads SGHAT; CDR2 reads FQNNGV. This CDR3 has 12 residues. V was trimmed by 2 bases and J by 1 base, leaving 3 bases between them. The CDR3 DNA follows: TGTGCCAGCAGCTTACGGTCCTACGAGCAGTACTTC. Translation gives CASSLRSYEQYF.

The gene calls are TRBV4-2 and TRBJ1-6, with TRBD1 identical over 7 bases. The CDR3 contains 16 residues. Germline assignment: CDR1 LGHNA and CDR2 YNFKEQ. With V trimmed by 2 bases and J by 7 bases, 8 bases remained unmatched. This chain's CDR3 is CASSQSSTGMNSPLHF. The CDR3 DNA sequence: TGTGCCAGCAGCCAATCGTCGACAGGGATGAATTCACCCCTCCACTTT.

V and J are TRBV2 and TRBJ1-5; the match to TRBD1 covers 9 bases. Per the germline V gene, CDR1 is SNHLY and CDR2 is FYNNEI. V lost 6 bases, J lost 0 bases, and 3 bases stayed unmatched. This CDR3 has 15 amino acids. The CDR3, as DNA: TGTGCCAGCAGCCGGGACAGGGATAGCAATCAGCCCCAGCATTTT. This codes for CASSRDRDSNQPQHF.

This clone has a single count. This rearrangement joins TRBV6-1 to TRBJ1-4; a possible D gene is TRBD1 (6 bases). The V gene's germline CDR1 is MNHNS and CDR2 SASEGT. This CDR3 region has 18 residues. Trimming left V 4 bases short and J 2 bases short, with 20 bases between. The CDR3: CASSVVGTPRWTNEKLFF. CDR3 sequence (DNA): TGTGCCAGCAGTGTGGTGGGGACACCACGTTGGACTAATGAAAAACTGTTTTTT.

In its sample, this clone was seen once. The J gene is TRBJ1-2, the V gene TRBV5-6; D not certain. CDR3 length: 16 amino acids. CDR1 and CDR2 (germline): SGHDT, YYEEEE. Trimming removed 0 bases at V and 3 bases at J, with 15 bases between. The CDR3 is CASSLEDTLPYYGYTF. The CDR3, as DNA: TGTGCCAGCAGCTTGGAAGACACCCTTCCCTACTATGGCTACACCTTC. Full variable domain (outside the CDR3, taken from reference TRBV5-6 and TRBJ1-2): DAGVTQSPTHLIKTRGQQVTLRCSPKSGHDTVSWYQQALGQGPQFIFQYYEEEERQRGNFPDRFSGHQFPNYSSELNVNALLLGDSALYLCASSLEDTLPYYGYTFGSGTRLTVV.

The chain couples TRBV7-9 to TRBJ2-1; no definite D call. Trimming removed 2 bases at V and 7 bases at J, with 21 bases between. CDR1 SEHNR and CDR2 FQNEAQ come from the germline V gene (reference sequence). The CDR3 has 17 amino acids. The CDR3 DNA reads as TGTGCCAGCAGCTTATTCACTCCAGGCCCTCGGCGGAATGAGCAGTTCTTC. Translated, it gives CASSLFTPGPRRNEQFF.